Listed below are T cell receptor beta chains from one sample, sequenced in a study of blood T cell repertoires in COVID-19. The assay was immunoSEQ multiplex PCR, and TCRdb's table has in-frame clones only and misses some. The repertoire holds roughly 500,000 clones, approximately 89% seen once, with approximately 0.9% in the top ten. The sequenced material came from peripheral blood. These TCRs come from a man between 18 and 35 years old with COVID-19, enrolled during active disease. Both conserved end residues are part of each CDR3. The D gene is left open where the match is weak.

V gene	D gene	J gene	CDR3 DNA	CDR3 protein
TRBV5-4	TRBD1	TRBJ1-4	TGTGCCAGCAGCTTGGCAGGGGGTGAAAAACTGTTTTTT	CASSLAGGEKLFF
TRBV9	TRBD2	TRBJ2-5	TGTGCCAGCAGCGCCCTCTTGGCGGGAGTCGGAGAGACCCAGTACTTC	CASSALLAGVGETQYF
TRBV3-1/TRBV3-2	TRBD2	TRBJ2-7	TGTGCCAGCAGCCAAGATATCACTAGCGGGAGCTCCGAGCAGTACTTC	CASSQDITSGSSEQYF
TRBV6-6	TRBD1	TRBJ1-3	TGTGCCAGCAGAGGTGACAGGGTCTCTGGAAACACCATATATTTT	CASRGDRVSGNTIYF
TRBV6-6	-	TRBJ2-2	TGTGCCAGCAGTTTGTCCGGGACTCGATACACCGGGGAGCTGTTTTTT	CASSLSGTRYTGELFF
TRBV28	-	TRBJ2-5	TGTGCCAGCAGTTTAAGTTGGCGCAGGTACCAAGAGACCCAGTACTTC	CASSLSWRRYQETQYF
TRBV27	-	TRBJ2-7	TGTGCCAGCAGTGGTCACCAGACACAACTCTACTACGAGCAGTACTTC	CASSGHQTQLYYEQYF
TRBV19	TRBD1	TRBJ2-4	TGTGCCAGTAGTAGGACAGGGGGCAGGAACATTCAGTACTTC	CASSRTGGRNIQYF
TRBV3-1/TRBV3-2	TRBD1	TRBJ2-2	TGTGCCAGCAGCCAAGAGCATTTGGACAGGGGGCGCGGTAGCGGGAGTGCCGGGGAGCTGTTTTTT	CASSQEHLDRGRGSGSAGELFF
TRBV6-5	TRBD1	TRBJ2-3	TGTGCTAGCTGGACAGGGCCAGTAGATACGCAGTATTTT	CASWTGPVDTQYF
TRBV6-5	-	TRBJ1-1	TGTGCCAGCAGTTATGAGATGAACACTGAAGCTTTCTTT	CASSYEMNTEAFF
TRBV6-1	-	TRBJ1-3	TGTGCCAGCAGTGACACAGCCCGCTCTGGAAACACCATATATTTT	CASSDTARSGNTIYF
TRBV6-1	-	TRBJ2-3	TGTGCCAGCAGTGAAGGGCAGGGCGGGGCAGATACGCAGTATTTT	CASSEGQGGADTQYF
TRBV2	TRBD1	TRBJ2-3	TGTGCCAGCAGTCCGGACAGGGCCACAGATACGCAGTATTTT	CASSPDRATDTQYF
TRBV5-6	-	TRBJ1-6	TGTGCCAGCAGCAGCACAGGGAATAATTCACCCCTCCACTTT	CASSSTGNNSPLHF
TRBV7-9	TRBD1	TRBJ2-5	TGTGCCAGCAGCAAACAGGGGCAAGAGACCCAGTACTTC	CASSKQGQETQYF
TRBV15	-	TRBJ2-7	TGTGCCACCAGCAGAGATTCCAGGGAATTGGCCGAGCAGTACTTC	CATSRDSRELAEQYF
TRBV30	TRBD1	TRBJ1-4	TGTGCCTGCCCAATGGCAGGGACAGGCGCAACTAATGAAAAACTGTTTTTT	CACPMAGTGATNEKLFF
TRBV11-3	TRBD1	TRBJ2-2	TGTGCCAGCAGCCCAGGGGGCCGTAGGGAGCTGTTTTTT	CASSPGGRRELFF
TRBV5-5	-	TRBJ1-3	TGTGCCAGCAGCGAGACAAGGACTGGAAACACCATATATTTT	CASSETRTGNTIYF